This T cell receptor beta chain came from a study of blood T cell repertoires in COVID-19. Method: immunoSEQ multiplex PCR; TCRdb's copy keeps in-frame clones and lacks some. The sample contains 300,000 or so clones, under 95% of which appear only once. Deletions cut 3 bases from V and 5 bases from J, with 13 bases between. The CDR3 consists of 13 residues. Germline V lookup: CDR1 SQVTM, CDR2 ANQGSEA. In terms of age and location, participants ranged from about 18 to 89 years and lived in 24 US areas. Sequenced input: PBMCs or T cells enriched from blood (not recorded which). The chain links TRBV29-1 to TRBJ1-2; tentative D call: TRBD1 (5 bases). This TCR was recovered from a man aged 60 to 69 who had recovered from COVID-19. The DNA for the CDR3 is TGCAGCGTTGATCGAGACAGAGGATATGGCTACACCTTC. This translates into CSVDRDRGYGYTF.